Following are 27 T cell receptor beta chains from one sample sequenced in a study of shared T cell receptors in the human thymus. Sequenced by immunoSEQ multiplex PCR; TCRdb stores in-frame clones only, minus some. This table has some 720,000 clones, approximately 88% appearing once. In addition, the sample was reused for a study of human thymus T cells.

Specimen: thymocytes. The source is a boy under two years old with a congenital heart defect.

The chain couples TRBV4-3 to TRBJ2-7; 12 bases line up with TRBD2. This CDR3 has 16 residues. The J segment lost 6 bases and the V segment lost 1 base, leaving 7 bases of the junction unmatched. The germline gives CDR1 LGHNA, CDR2 YSLEER. The CDR3 nucleotides are TGCGCCAGCAGCCAAGCGGTCGCTAGCGGGAGGGGCGAGCAGTACTTC. Its translation is CASSQAVASGRGEQYF.

V is TRBV5-6 and J is TRBJ1-1, with no clear D. The germline CDR1 and CDR2 sequences are SGHDT and YYEEEE. CDR3 length: 13 residues. With 0 bases removed from V and 1 base from J, the gap between germline ends came to 4 bases. The CDR3 sequence is CASSLDRNTEAFF. In nucleotides, the CDR3 is TGTGCCAGCAGCTTGGATCGGAACACTGAAGCTTTCTTT. Variable domain in full (rest from reference TRBV5-6 and TRBJ1-1): DAGVTQSPTHLIKTRGQQVTLRCSPKSGHDTVSWYQQALGQGPQFIFQYYEEEERQRGNFPDRFSGHQFPNYSSELNVNALLLGDSALYLCASSLDRNTEAFFGQGTRLTVV.

The chain is built from TRBV10-3 and TRBJ2-7; tentatively, D is TRBD1 (6 bases). CDR1 and CDR2 from the germline V gene are ENHRY and SYGVKD. The CDR3 has 15 residues. Trimming stripped 3 bases from V and 3 bases from J, with 15 bases between. The CDR3 spells CAISDPDRPLYEQYF. CDR3 nucleotides: TGTGCCATCAGTGACCCCGACAGGCCCCTCTACGAGCAGTACTTC.

This chain links TRBV28 with TRBJ1-3; D is unclear. Germline V CDR1 and CDR2: MDHEN, SYDVKM. This CDR3 region has 15 residues. The V end was cut by 4 bases, the J end by 4 bases, with 14 bases between. Here the CDR3 reads CASSSTRMAGNTIYF. The CDR3 DNA reads as TGTGCCAGCAGTTCCACCCGAATGGCCGGAAACACCATATATTTT. Drawing the rest from reference TRBV28 and TRBJ1-3, the complete variable domain is DVKVTQSSRYLVKRTGEKVFLECVQDMDHENMFWYRQDPGLGLRLIYFSYDVKMKEKGDIPEGYSVSREKKERFSLILESASTNQTSMYLCASSSTRMAGNTIYFGEGSWLTVV.

The chain is built from TRBV28 and TRBJ2-1; 8 bases match TRBD1. Germline CDR1 reads MDHEN; CDR2 reads SYDVKM. V shed 3 bases, J shed 6 bases, and the junction held 7 bases outside the gene matches. The CDR3 covers 15 residues. The DNA of the CDR3 is TGTGCCAGCAGTTTCGACAGGGGCTTTTCCAATGAGCAGTTCTTC. Translation gives CASSFDRGFSNEQFF.

The genes are TRBV5-1 and TRBJ1-2; 10 bases fit TRBD1. V trimming: 0 bases; J trimming: 0 bases; junction bases outside the gene matches: 11. The CDR3 consists of 19 residues. CDR1 and CDR2 (germline): SGHRS, YFSETQ. The CDR3 sequence: CASSLGGRGQGSPNYGYTF. The CDR3, as DNA: TGCGCCAGCAGCTTGGGCGGGCGGGGACAGGGGTCTCCTAACTATGGCTACACCTTC.

CDR3 nucleotide sequence: TGTGCCAGCAGCCCCGCTGGCGGGAAGGGGCCTGGGGCCAACGTCCTGACTTTC. This gives the protein CASSPAGGKGPGANVLTF. The chain combines TRBV7-8 with TRBJ2-6; possibly TRBD2 for D (6 bases). V lost 5 bases to trimming and J lost 2 bases, with 19 bases between them. The length of the CDR3 is 18 residues. CDR1 is SGHVS and CDR2 is FQNEAQ in the germline V gene.

The chain recombines TRBV6-6 with TRBJ2-3; D unclear. V gave up 2 bases and J gave up 6 bases, with 12 bases separating them. CDR3 length equals 14 residues. The germline V gene encodes CDR1 MNHNY and CDR2 SVGAGI (reference sequence). CDR3 sequence (DNA): TGTGCCAGCAGTTACGAGGCGCCCCGCGATACGCAGTATTTT. It is translated as CASSYEAPRDTQYF.

V gene TRBV7-9 combines with J gene TRBJ2-1; 9 bases map to TRBD1. The V gene's germline CDR1 is SEHNR and CDR2 FQNEAQ (reference sequence). Trimming at V came to 5 bases and at J to 7 bases, leaving 15 bases not matched to a gene. This CDR3 has 17 amino acids. DNA for the CDR3: TGTGCCAGCAGCCCCTCAACCGGGACAGGGTCCGTAAATGAGCAGTTCTTC. Translating it yields CASSPSTGTGSVNEQFF.

This chain links TRBV5-1 with TRBJ2-1; 9 nucleotides line up with TRBD1. Trimming took 4 bases from V and 7 from J; bases not matched to a gene: 15. CDR1 SGHRS and CDR2 YFSETQ come from the germline V gene. This CDR3 is 17 amino acids long. The CDR3 region is CASSNTNDRGSWNEQFF. DNA for the CDR3: TGCGCCAGCAGCAACACTAACGACAGGGGGTCATGGAATGAGCAGTTCTTC.

This chain links TRBV2 with TRBJ2-7, with TRBD1 matching over 7 bases. Germline V gene sequence: CDR1 SNHLY, CDR2 FYNNEI. J gave up 0 bases and V 1 base, and 6 bases lay outside the gene matches. The CDR3 has 16 residues. The DNA for the CDR3 is TGTGCCAGCAGTGAAGTAAACGGGACAGTCTCCTACGAGCAGTACTTC. This codes for CASSEVNGTVSYEQYF.

This sequence joins TRBV25-1 and TRBJ2-1; no definite D call. Looked up from germline, CDR1 is MGHDK and CDR2 is SYGVNS. This CDR3 region has 12 residues. Between the trimmed V and J ends, which lost 2 bases and 9 bases, there was a span of 8 bases. CDR3 sequence: CASSEGAGEQFF. The CDR3 nucleotides read TGTGCCAGCAGTGAAGGTGCAGGTGAGCAGTTCTTC.

The genes are TRBV12-5 and TRBJ2-1; 10 bases are shared with TRBD1. V gave up 0 bases and J gave up 4 bases; unmatched junction bases: 6. Germline loops: CDR1 LGHNT, CDR2 FRNRAP. The CDR3 consists of 17 residues. CDR3 coding DNA: TGTGCTAGTGGTTTGGTACCCGGGACAGGGGTTTACAATGAGCAGTTCTTC. This gives the protein CASGLVPGTGVYNEQFF.

In this sample, this clone turned up a few times. The CDR3 protein is CASSFISGLAGVTGELFF. The DNA for the CDR3 is TGTGCCAGCAGCTTTATTTCAGGACTAGCGGGAGTTACCGGGGAGCTGTTTTTT. This chain joins TRBV5-4 and TRBJ2-2; 13 bases align to TRBD2. Unmatched junction bases numbered 9, after V lost 2 bases and J lost 5 bases. Germline lookup yields CDR1 SGHNT and CDR2 YYREEE (reference sequence). This CDR3 has 18 residues. Together with reference TRBV5-4 and TRBJ2-2, the CDR3 gives the full variable domain: ETGVTQSPTHLIKTRGQQVTLRCSSQSGHNTVSWYQQALGQGPQFIFQYYREEENGRGNFPPRFSGLQFPNYSSELNVNALELDDSALYLCASSFISGLAGVTGELFFGEGSRLTVL.

This chain uses TRBV6-4 with TRBJ2-1; TRBD2 is a possible D gene (5 bases). V was shortened by 2 bases and J by 5 bases, with 7 bases between the two germline ends. In germline, CDR1 is MRHNA, CDR2 SNTAGT. The CDR3 contains 13 residues. DNA for the CDR3: TGTGCCAGCAGTGACCTAGCCCACAATGAGCAGTTCTTC. This sequence encodes CASSDLAHNEQFF.

J is TRBJ2-5 and V is TRBV5-1, with 15 bases lining up with TRBD2. The V segment lost 8 bases and the J segment 3 bases; nucleotides outside the gene matches: 8. This CDR3 region has 16 residues. From germline, CDR1 is SGHRS and CDR2 YFSETQ. For the CDR3, the DNA is TGCGCCAGGAGGACTAGCGGGAGGGCCCTTGAAGAGACCCAGTACTTC. Its translation is CARRTSGRALEETQYF.

The chain recombines TRBV29-1 with TRBJ2-1; 11 bases are a match to TRBD2. J lost 7 bases, V lost 4 bases, and 6 bases had no gene match. CDR1 and CDR2 (germline): SQVTM, ANQGSEA. The CDR3 consists of 14 residues. CDR3 nucleotide sequence: TGCAGCGTTGGGTCTACTAGCGGGAGAAATGAGCAGTTCTTC. As protein: CSVGSTSGRNEQFF.

This clone is a singleton in its sample. This rearrangement joins TRBV5-1 to TRBJ1-1; TRBD1 might be the D (5 bases). Per the germline V gene, CDR1 is SGHRS and CDR2 is YFSETQ. Between the trimmed V and J ends, which lost 4 bases and 5 bases, there was a span of 9 bases. The length of the CDR3 is 12 residues. The CDR3 reads CASSNRRTEAFF. In DNA form, the CDR3 reads TGCGCCAGCAGCAACAGGAGAACTGAAGCTTTCTTT. The variable domain in full, with the rest retrieved from reference TRBV5-1 and TRBJ1-1, is KAGVTQTPRYLIKTRGQQVTLSCSPISGHRSVSWYQQTPGQGLQFLFEYFSETQRNKGNFPGRFSGRQFSNSRSEMNVSTLELGDSALYLCASSNRRTEAFFGQGTRLTVV.

J is TRBJ1-1 and V is TRBV21-1; TRBD1 reflects the table's D call only, with no check against the DNA. TRBV21-1 is marked as a pseudogene. This CDR3 contains 12 residues. CDR3 sequence reads: CASSRGGGEAFF. As DNA, the CDR3 is TGTGCCAGCAGCAGAGGGGGCGGGGAAGCTTTCTTT.

The gene calls are TRBV15 and TRBJ2-7; 7 positions match TRBD2. The CDR3 length is 16 residues. V gave up 1 base and J gave up 3 bases; unmatched junction bases: 9. The germline V gene encodes CDR1 LNHNV and CDR2 YYDKDF (reference sequence). CDR3 loop: CATSRGAARELYEQYF. CDR3 bases: TGTGCCACCAGCAGAGGGGCGGCGCGGGAGCTCTACGAGCAGTACTTC.

This chain connects TRBV29-1 to TRBJ2-5, with a tentative D call TRBD2 (5 bases). CDR1 and CDR2 from the germline V gene are SQVTM and ANQGSEA. V dropped 4 bases and J dropped 5 bases, with 14 bases sitting between them. The CDR3 consists of 13 residues. CDR3 bases: TGCAGCGTTGGAGGGCCGGCCGGGGAGACCCAGTACTTC. Translation gives CSVGGPAGETQYF. Drawing the rest from reference TRBV29-1 and TRBJ2-5, the complete variable domain is SAVISQKPSRDICQRGTSLTIQCQVDSQVTMMFWYRQQPGQSLTLIATANQGSEATYESGFVIDKFPISRPNLTFSTLTVSNMSPEDSSIYLCSVGGPAGETQYFGPGTRLLVL.

This CDR3 reads CASTPGGVPETQYF. In DNA, the CDR3 is TGTGCCAGTACCCCGGGGGGGGTTCCAGAGACCCAGTACTTC. The chain recombines TRBV19 with TRBJ2-5, with TRBD2 matching 8 bases. The CDR3 length is 14 residues. CDR1 is LNHDA and CDR2 is SQIVND in the germline V gene (reference sequence). The junction had 8 bases not matched to a gene; V was cut back by 7 bases and J by 4 bases.

This chain's CDR3 is CASSALLGGMGTDTQYF. CDR3 DNA: TGTGCCAGCAGTGCCCTTTTAGGCGGGATGGGCACAGATACGCAGTATTTT. The chain has TRBV25-1 and TRBJ2-3, with D maybe TRBD2 (6 bases). The CDR3 consists of 17 residues. Trimming took off 4 bases at V and 1 base at J, with 18 bases between the two ends. The germline V gene has CDR1 MGHDK and CDR2 SYGVNS. Combining the CDR3 with reference TRBV25-1 and TRBJ2-3 gives the whole variable domain EADIYQTPRYLVIGTGKKITLECSQTMGHDKMYWYQQDPGMELHLIHYSYGVNSTEKGDLSSESTVSRIRTEHFPLTLESARPSHTSQYLCASSALLGGMGTDTQYFGPGTRLTVL.

This chain uses TRBV7-9 with TRBJ2-3; D remains ambiguous. Trimming pared 1 base from V and 2 bases from J, leaving 10 bases between. The CDR3 has 15 residues. The V gene's germline CDR1 is SEHNR and CDR2 FQNEAQ (reference sequence). The CDR3 sequence is CASSLVPRHTDTQYF. CDR3 nucleotide sequence: TGTGCCAGCAGCTTAGTTCCCAGACACACAGATACGCAGTATTTT.

This clone came up once. The chain couples TRBV7-6 to TRBJ1-2, with 9 bases that match TRBD1. The ends lost 0 bases at V and 3 bases at J; junction bases unmatched: 8. Looked up from germline, CDR1 is SGHVS and CDR2 is FNYEAQ. The CDR3 has 17 amino acids. CDR3 region: CASSLASQGAPYYGYTF. CDR3 sequence (DNA): TGTGCCAGCAGCTTAGCCTCACAGGGGGCCCCATACTATGGCTACACCTTC. The whole variable domain, filled in from reference TRBV7-6 and TRBJ1-2, reads GAGVSQSPRYKVTKRGQDVALRCDPISGHVSLYWYRQALGQGPEFLTYFNYEAQQDKSGLPNDRFSAERPEGSISTLTIQRTEQRDSAMYRCASSLASQGAPYYGYTFGSGTRLTVV.

The V gene is TRBV4-2, the J gene TRBJ2-5; maybe TRBD1 (6 bases). The CDR3 covers 15 residues. V was pared by 1 base and J by 8 bases, with 17 bases between. From germline, CDR1 is LGHNA and CDR2 YNFKEQ. CDR3 residues: CASSQVTKGVFTQYF. Written as DNA, the CDR3 is TGTGCCAGCAGCCAAGTGACGAAGGGGGTATTTACCCAGTACTTC.

The gene calls are TRBV10-2 and TRBJ1-5, with 11 bases aligning to TRBD1. This CDR3 contains 19 residues. Trimming removed 4 bases from V and 5 bases from J; junction bases left unmatched: 16. Germline values: CDR1 WSHSY, CDR2 SAAADI. The CDR3 DNA follows: TGCGCCAGCAGTGGGACAGGGGGCGTTAGGCCGCGGTCTTATCAGCCCCAGCATTTT. Amino acids: CASSGTGGVRPRSYQPQHF.